A single sample is the source of the 2 T cell receptor beta chains below, sequenced in a study of shared clonotypes between healthy human individuals. The protocol was immunoSEQ multiplex PCR, while the TCRdb copy is restricted to in-frame clones and leaves out a portion. In the table there are just over 2,000,000 clones, 95% of which are singletons. The specimen was naive CD4+ T cells sorted from blood. Subset indicated: CD45RA+ positively selected. Receptors were obtained from a man between 18 and 29 years old in good health.

The chain couples TRBV20-1 to TRBJ1-5, with D unresolved. This CDR3 has 11 residues. Germline V gene sequence: CDR1 DFQATT, CDR2 SNEGSKA (reference sequence). Trimming removed 3 bases from V and 8 bases from J, with 8 bases in between. The DNA for the CDR3 is TGCAGTGCTAGTAAGAAGGAGCCCCAGCATTTT. Protein product: CSASKKEPQHF.

V is TRBV18 and J is TRBJ2-7; no reliable D call. The V end lost 1 base, the J end lost 2 bases, and 9 bases lay between the germline ends. This CDR3 has 14 residues. CDR1 is KGHSH, CDR2 LQKENI, per germline. The CDR3: CASSPQAETYEQYF. For the CDR3, the DNA is TGTGCCAGCTCACCACAAGCAGAAACCTACGAGCAGTACTTC.